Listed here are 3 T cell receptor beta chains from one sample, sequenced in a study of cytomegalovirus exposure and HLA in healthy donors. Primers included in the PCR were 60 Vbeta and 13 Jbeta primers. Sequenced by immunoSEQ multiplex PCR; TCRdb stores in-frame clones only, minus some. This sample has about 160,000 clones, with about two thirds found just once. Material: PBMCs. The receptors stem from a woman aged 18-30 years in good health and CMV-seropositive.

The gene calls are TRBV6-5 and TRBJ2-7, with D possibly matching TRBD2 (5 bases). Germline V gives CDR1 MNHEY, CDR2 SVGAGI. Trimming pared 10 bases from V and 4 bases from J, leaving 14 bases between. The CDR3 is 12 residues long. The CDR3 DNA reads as TGTGCCACCCTAGCTGGGTCGTACGAGCAGTACTTC. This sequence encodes CATLAGSYEQYF.

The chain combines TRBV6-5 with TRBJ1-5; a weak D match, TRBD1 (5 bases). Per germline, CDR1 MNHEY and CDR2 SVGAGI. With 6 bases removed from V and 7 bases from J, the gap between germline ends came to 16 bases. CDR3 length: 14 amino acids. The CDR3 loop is CASSQGGEVQPQHF. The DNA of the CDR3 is TGTGCCAGCAGCCAAGGAGGGGAGGTACAGCCCCAGCATTTT.

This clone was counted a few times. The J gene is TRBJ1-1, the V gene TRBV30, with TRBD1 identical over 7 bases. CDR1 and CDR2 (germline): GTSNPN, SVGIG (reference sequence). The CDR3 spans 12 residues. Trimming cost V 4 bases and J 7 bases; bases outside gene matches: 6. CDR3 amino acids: CAWKPGGYEAFF. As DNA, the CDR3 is TGTGCCTGGAAACCAGGGGGATATGAAGCTTTCTTT.